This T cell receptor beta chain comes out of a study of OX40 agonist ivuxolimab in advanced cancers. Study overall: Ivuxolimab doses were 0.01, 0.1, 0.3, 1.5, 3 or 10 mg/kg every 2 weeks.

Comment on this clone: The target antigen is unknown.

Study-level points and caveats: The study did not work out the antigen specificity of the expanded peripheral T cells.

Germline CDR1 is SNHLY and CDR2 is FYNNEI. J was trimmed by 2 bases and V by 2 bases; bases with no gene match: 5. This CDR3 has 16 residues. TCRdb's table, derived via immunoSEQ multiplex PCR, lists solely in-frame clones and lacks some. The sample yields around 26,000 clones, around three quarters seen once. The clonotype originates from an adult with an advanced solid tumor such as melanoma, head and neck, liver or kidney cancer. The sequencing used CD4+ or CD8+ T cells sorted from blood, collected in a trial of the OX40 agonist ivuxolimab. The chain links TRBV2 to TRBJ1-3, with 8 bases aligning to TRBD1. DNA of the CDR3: TGTGCCAGCAGTGAATATGACAGGGGCACTGGAAACACCATATATTTT. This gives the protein CASSEYDRGTGNTIYF.